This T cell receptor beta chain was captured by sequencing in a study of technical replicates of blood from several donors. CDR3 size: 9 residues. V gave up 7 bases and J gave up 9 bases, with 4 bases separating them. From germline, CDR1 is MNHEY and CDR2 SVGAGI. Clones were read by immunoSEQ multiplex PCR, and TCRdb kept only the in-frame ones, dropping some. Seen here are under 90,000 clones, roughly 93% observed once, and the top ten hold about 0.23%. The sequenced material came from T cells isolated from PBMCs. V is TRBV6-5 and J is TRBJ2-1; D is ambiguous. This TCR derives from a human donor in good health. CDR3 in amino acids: CASTVEQFF. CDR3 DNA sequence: TGTGCCAGCACGGTTGAGCAGTTCTTC.